This is a list of T cell receptor beta chains from one sample in a study of blood T cell repertoires in COVID-19. Measured with immunoSEQ multiplex PCR; TCRdb has only the in-frame clones, and not every one. The table has hundreds of thousands of clones, around 87% seen once. The sample was peripheral blood. Receptors originate from a human donor in a cohort sampled during active COVID-19. The CDR3 runs from the conserved cysteine through the conserved F or W. The D gene is left open where the match is weak. Clone sizes are given selectively: once, few, many, or a class where the clone is expanded.

size	D	V	J	DNA	CDR3
.	.	TRBV9	TRBJ1-1	TGTGCCAGCAGCGTAGGCACGGGAGGATATGAAGCTTTCTTT	CASSVGTGGYEAFF
once	.	TRBV6-1	TRBJ2-3	TGTGCCAGCAGTGAAGTTAGTATGGCGGGGTCGCGGACAGATACGCAGTATTTT	CASSEVSMAGSRTDTQYF
.	.	TRBV6-5	TRBJ2-1	TGTGCCAGCACTCGGACAGTGGGGACCTACAATGAGCAGTTCTTC	CASTRTVGTYNEQFF
.	.	TRBV27	TRBJ1-5	TGTGCCAGCAGTTTAAGGGGGAATCAGCCCCAGCATTTT	CASSLRGNQPQHF
.	TRBD2	TRBV29-1	TRBJ2-7	TGCAGCGGAGCGGGAGGGCCTTCCTACGAGCAGTACTTC	CSGAGGPSYEQYF
.	TRBD2	TRBV3-1/TRBV3-2	TRBJ2-7	TGTGCCACCAGGTCGGCGGGAGGAGCGGGGGAGCAGTACTTC	CATRSAGGAGEQYF
few	.	TRBV6-5	TRBJ1-2	TGTGCCAGCAGCCCCGAAGGGGCAACTAACTATGGCTACACCTTC	CASSPEGATNYGYTF
.	.	TRBV6-5	TRBJ1-2	TGTGCCAGCCTCAGGACTAACTATGGCTACACCTTC	CASLRTNYGYTF
.	.	TRBV5-8	TRBJ1-1	TGTGCCAGCTCCGGCGGCGGTTTAGTTAAAGCTTTCTTT	CASSGGGLVKAFF
.	.	TRBV5-1	TRBJ2-5	TGCGCCAGCAGCAAGAGGACAGATTCCCAAGAGACCCAGTACTTC	CASSKRTDSQETQYF
.	.	TRBV6-5	TRBJ1-3	TGTGCCAGCAGGAGACACAGGGAAGGAAACACCATATATTTT	CASRRHREGNTIYF
.	TRBD2	TRBV3-1/TRBV3-2	TRBJ2-7	TGTGCCAGCAGACACACTAGCGGTCACTACGAGCAGTACTTC	CASRHTSGHYEQYF
once	TRBD1	TRBV23-1	TRBJ2-2	TGCGCCAGCAGTCCACGACAGGGATTCGACTCCCCGAAAACGAACACCGGGGAGCTGTTTTTT	CASSPRQGFDSPKTNTGELFF
.	.	TRBV12-3/TRBV12-4	TRBJ2-7	TGTGCCAGCAGCCGAACAGGGATCTACGAGCAGTACTTC	CASSRTGIYEQYF
.	TRBD1	TRBV5-4	TRBJ2-3	TGTGCCAGCAGCCGGGCGGACAGGGCAACAGATACGCAGTATTTT	CASSRADRATDTQYF
.	.	TRBV7-9	TRBJ1-4	TGTGCCAGCAGCTTATCCCAGATTCATGAAAAACTGTTTTTT	CASSLSQIHEKLFF
few	.	TRBV19	TRBJ1-6	TGTGCCAGTAGTATCAAGCAGGGGCATTCACCCCTCCACTTT	CASSIKQGHSPLHF
.	.	TRBV5-6	TRBJ2-5	TGTGCCAGCAGCTCGGGACATGGGATGTTGACCCAGTACTTC	CASSSGHGMLTQYF
.	.	TRBV7-9	TRBJ2-2	TGTGCCAGCAGCTTCGGGAGGAACACCGGGGAGCTGTTTTTT	CASSFGRNTGELFF
once	.	TRBV7-8	TRBJ2-5	TGTGCCAGCAGCGCCCTCACCGGGTATGAGACCCAGTACTTC	CASSALTGYETQYF
.	TRBD1	TRBV9	TRBJ2-7	TGTGCCAGCAGCCCAGAGGGGACAGGTTTCTACGAGCAGTACTTC	CASSPEGTGFYEQYF
many	.	TRBV2	TRBJ2-5	.	CASSTSRQETQYF
.	TRBD2	TRBV7-9	TRBJ2-1	TGTGCCAGCTTACTAGCGGGTGGAAATGAGCAGTTCTTC	CASLLAGGNEQFF
.	.	TRBV6-5	TRBJ1-2	TGTGCCAGCAGTCACGCCGGGACATCCTCCTATGGCTACACCTTC	CASSHAGTSSYGYTF
many	.	TRBV5-1	TRBJ1-2	TGCGCCAGCAGCCCGGTGGGGGGGGCCTATGGCTACACCTTC	CASSPVGGAYGYTF
.	.	TRBV2	TRBJ2-5	TGTGCCAGCCTAGGGGGAGTCAGACAAGAGACCCAGTACTTC	CASLGGVRQETQYF
once	.	TRBV27	TRBJ2-7	TGTGCCAGCAGTATCCGGGAGACAGGGCAATACGAGCAGTACTTC	CASSIRETGQYEQYF
.	TRBD1	TRBV19	TRBJ2-6	TGTGCCAGCTGTCGACAGGGGCTTTATGCTGGGGCCAACGTCCTGACTTTC	CASCRQGLYAGANVLTF